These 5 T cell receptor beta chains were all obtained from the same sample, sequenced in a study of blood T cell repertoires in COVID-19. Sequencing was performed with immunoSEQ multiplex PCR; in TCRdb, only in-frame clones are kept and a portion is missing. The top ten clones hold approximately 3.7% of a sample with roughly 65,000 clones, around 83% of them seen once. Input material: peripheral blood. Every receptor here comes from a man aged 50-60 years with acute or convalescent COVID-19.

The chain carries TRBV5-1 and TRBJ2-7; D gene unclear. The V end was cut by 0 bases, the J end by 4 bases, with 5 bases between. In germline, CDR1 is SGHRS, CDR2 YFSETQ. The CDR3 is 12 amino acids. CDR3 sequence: CASSLDGYEQYF. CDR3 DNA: TGCGCCAGCAGCTTGGACGGGTACGAGCAGTACTTC.

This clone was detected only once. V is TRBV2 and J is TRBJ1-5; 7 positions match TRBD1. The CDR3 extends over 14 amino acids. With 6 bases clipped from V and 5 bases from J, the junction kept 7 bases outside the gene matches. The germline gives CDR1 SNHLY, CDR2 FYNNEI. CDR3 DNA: TGTGCCAGCAGGGAGAACAGGGGTCATCAGCCCCAGCATTTT. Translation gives CASRENRGHQPQHF. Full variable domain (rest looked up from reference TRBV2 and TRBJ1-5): EPEVTQTPSHQVTQMGQEVILRCVPISNHLYFYWYRQILGQKVEFLVSFYNNEISEKSEIFDDQFSVERPDGSNFTLKIRSTKLEDSAMYFCASRENRGHQPQHFGDGTRLSIL.

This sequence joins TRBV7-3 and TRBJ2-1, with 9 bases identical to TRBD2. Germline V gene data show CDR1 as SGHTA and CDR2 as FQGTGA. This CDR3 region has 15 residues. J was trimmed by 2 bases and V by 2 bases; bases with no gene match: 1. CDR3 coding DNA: TGTGCCAGCAGCTTAGCGGGAGGGCCCTACAATGAGCAGTTCTTC. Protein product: CASSLAGGPYNEQFF.

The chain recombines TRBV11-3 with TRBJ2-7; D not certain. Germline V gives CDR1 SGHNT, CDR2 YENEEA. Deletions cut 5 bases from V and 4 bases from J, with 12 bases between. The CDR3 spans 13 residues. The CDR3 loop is CASSVSSSYEQYF. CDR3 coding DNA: TGTGCCAGCAGCGTATCATCCAGTTACGAGCAGTACTTC.

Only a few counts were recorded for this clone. The CDR3 spells CASSLAGTGNTEAFF. CDR3 DNA: TGTGCCAGCAGCTTGGCCGGGACAGGGAACACTGAAGCTTTCTTT. The chain combines TRBV5-5 with TRBJ1-1, with 8 bases identical to TRBD1. Germline V gives CDR1 SGHKS, CDR2 YYEKEE (reference sequence). J was trimmed by 1 base and V by 0 bases; bases with no gene match: 2. The CDR3 runs to 15 residues.